These 3 T cell receptor beta chains were sequenced from one sample in a study of cytomegalovirus exposure and HLA in healthy donors (dated by TCRdb to about 2017). The library was prepared using the immunoSEQ multiplex PCR assay. TCRdb mirrors the immuneACCESS table, restricted to in-frame sequences. Some clones are absent from its copies; in checked studies, under half trace to an unresolved V gene, and the reason for the others is unknown. The sample table lists about 100,000 clones, around 95% of them with a count of one. The ten most abundant clones make up 0.67% of the sample. The sequenced material came from PBMCs. The receptors stem from a woman aged 18-35 years in good health and CMV-seronegative.

The chain employs TRBV7-7 and TRBJ2-5; 11 bases line up with TRBD2. Germline CDR1 reads SSHAT; CDR2 reads FNYEAQ (reference sequence). This CDR3 has 14 amino acids. V trimming: 5 bases; J trimming: 3 bases; junction bases outside the gene matches: 2. The CDR3: CASSHSGGEETQYF. In nucleotides, the CDR3 is TGTGCCAGCAGCCATAGCGGGGGGGAAGAGACCCAGTACTTC.

This rearrangement joins TRBV7-2 to TRBJ2-5; D may be TRBD2 (5 bases). V lost 3 bases and J 4 bases, leaving 15 bases between the germline ends. CDR3 length: 15 amino acids. Germline lookup yields CDR1 SGHTA and CDR2 FQGNSA. The DNA of the CDR3 is TGTGCCAGCAGCTTTGGTCCGGGATCTGGAGAGACCCAGTACTTC. Protein: CASSFGPGSGETQYF.

This sequence joins TRBV5-6 and TRBJ2-5; maybe TRBD2 (6 bases). CDR1 SGHDT and CDR2 YYEEEE come from the germline V gene. V lost 4 bases to trimming and J lost 2 bases, with 15 bases between them. This CDR3 region has 15 residues. The CDR3 region has the DNA TGTGCCAGCAGCCCCCGGGACTGGGTGCAAGAGACCCAGTACTTC. It translates to CASSPRDWVQETQYF.